This T cell receptor (beta chain) emerged from a study of Ad26.COV2.S vaccination and SARS-CoV-2 variants. About the research overall: Donor was one of the participants in the Ad26.COV2.S arm of the COV1001 trial. Participants got Ad26.COV2.S intramuscularly, once or twice 56 days apart. Study-wide points: Ad26.COV2.S recipients had broader spike-specific TCRs (P = 0.0014).

Libraries were prepared by immunoSEQ multiplex PCR; TCRdb keeps only in-frame clonotypes and omits some of them. The repertoire consists of 330,000 or so clones, with roughly 90% occurring once and the leading ten covering around 5%. Concerning this clone: The antigen is undetermined.

Treatment denoted: 15 to 20 received Ad26.COV2.S at low or high dose, single or two shots; 5 received placebo; per-sample allocation not given. Samples came from day 63 after the first vaccine or placebo injection. Adults aged 18-55 years in Boston included the donor. Trimming took 5 bases from V and 3 from J, leaving 10 bases between them. Per the germline V gene, CDR1 is MDHEN and CDR2 is SYDVKM. The CDR3 runs 13 residues. Sequenced here: peripheral blood, sampled in a trial of Ad26.COV2.S vaccine versus placebo. The clonotype was recovered from a person aged 18-60 years who received the Ad26.COV2.S COVID-19 vaccine or a placebo. V usage is TRBV28 and J usage is TRBJ1-2; no clear D gene. The chain's CDR3 is CASSRGLDYGYTF. In nucleotides, the CDR3 is TGTGCCAGCAGTCGAGGACTGGACTATGGCTACACCTTC.